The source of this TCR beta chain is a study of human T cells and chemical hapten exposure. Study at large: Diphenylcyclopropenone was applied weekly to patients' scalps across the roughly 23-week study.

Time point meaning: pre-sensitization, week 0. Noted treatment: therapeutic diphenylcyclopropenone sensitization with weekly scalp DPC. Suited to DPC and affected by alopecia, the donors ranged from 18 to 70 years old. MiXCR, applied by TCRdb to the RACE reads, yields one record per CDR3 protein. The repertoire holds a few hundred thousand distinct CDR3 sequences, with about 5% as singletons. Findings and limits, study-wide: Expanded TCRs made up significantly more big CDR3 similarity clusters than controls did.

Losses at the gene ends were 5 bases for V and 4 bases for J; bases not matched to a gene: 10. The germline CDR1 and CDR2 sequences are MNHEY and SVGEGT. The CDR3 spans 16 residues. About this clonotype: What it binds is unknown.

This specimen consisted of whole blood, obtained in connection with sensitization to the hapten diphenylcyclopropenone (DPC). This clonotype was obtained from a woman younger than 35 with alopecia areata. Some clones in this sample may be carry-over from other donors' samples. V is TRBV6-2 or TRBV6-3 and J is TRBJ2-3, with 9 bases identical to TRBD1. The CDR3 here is CASSPWTGVDADTQYF. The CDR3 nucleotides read TGTGCCAGCAGTCCATGGACAGGGGTCGATGCAGATACGCAGTATTTT.